Following are 19 T cell receptor beta chains from one sample sequenced in a study of CD8 T cells in Susac syndrome. With random hexamers, reverse transcription was performed on about 0.5 to 1 ug of RNA. TCRdb reprocessed the immunoSEQ multiplex PCR reads via MiXCR and lists one record per CDR3 protein. Of more than 150,000 distinct CDR3 sequences listed, more than 95% are singletons. The sequenced material came from CD4+ T cells from PBMCs. Receptors were obtained from a human donor with Susac syndrome.

The chain joins TRBV4-3 to TRBJ2-3; 10 bases match TRBD1. V trimming: 0 bases; J trimming: 5 bases; junction bases outside the gene matches: 11. The germline CDR1 and CDR2 sequences are LGHNA and YSLEER. The CDR3 spans 18 residues. In DNA, the CDR3 is TGCGCCAGCAGCCAAGAGAGTTTGGACAGGGGGAACGTAGATACGCAGTATTTT. The encoded protein is CASSQESLDRGNVDTQYF.

The chain is built from TRBV4-3 and TRBJ2-7; unclear D gene. Germline V gives CDR1 LGHNA, CDR2 YSLEER. The CDR3 runs 14 residues. The V gene lost 0 bases and the J gene lost 1 base, with 7 bases spanning the gap. CDR3 residues: CASSQEGISYEQYF. The CDR3 nucleotides read TGCGCCAGCAGCCAAGAGGGAATATCCTACGAGCAGTACTTC.

The genes are TRBV9 and TRBJ2-7, with D perhaps being TRBD1 or TRBD2 (5 bases each). V was trimmed by 4 bases and J by 3 bases, leaving 14 bases between them. In germline, CDR1 is SGDLS, CDR2 YYNGEE. This CDR3 contains 14 residues. This CDR3 reads CASSLLGTNYEQYF. CDR3 bases: TGTGCCAGCAGCCTACTGGGGACCAACTACGAGCAGTACTTC.

This chain links TRBV5-1 with TRBJ1-1, with D possibly TRBD1 on 5 matching bases. The CDR3 loop spans 15 amino acids. Per the germline V gene, CDR1 is SGHRS and CDR2 is YFSETQ. V lost 0 bases to trimming and J lost 4 bases, with 13 bases between them. This chain's CDR3 is CASSLAGGSGTEAFF. In nucleotides, the CDR3 is TGCGCCAGCAGCTTGGCCGGGGGTAGCGGCACTGAAGCTTTCTTT.

CDR3 nucleotide sequence: TGTGCCAGCAGCCAAGTAACAGGGGCGATGACCAATCAGCCCCAGCATTTT. Its protein product is CASSQVTGAMTNQPQHF. The V and J genes are TRBV14 and TRBJ1-5; 7 positions match TRBD1. The CDR3 consists of 17 residues. Germline V gene data show CDR1 as SGHDN and CDR2 as FVKESK. J lost 3 bases, V lost 1 base, and 9 bases had no gene match.

This rearrangement joins TRBV28 to TRBJ1-1; D uncertain. V lost 3 bases and J 0 bases, leaving 2 bases between the germline ends. This CDR3 is 12 amino acids long. Germline V CDR1 and CDR2: MDHEN, SYDVKM. CDR3: CASSFLNTEAFF. CDR3 coding DNA: TGTGCCAGCAGTTTCCTGAACACTGAAGCTTTCTTT.

V and J are TRBV13 and TRBJ2-3; D may be TRBD1 (5 bases). V lost 4 bases and J lost 2, with 16 bases in between. The CDR3 is 16 residues long. Germline values: CDR1 PRHDT, CDR2 FYEKMQ (reference sequence). CDR3 amino acids: CASSSRDSYSTDTQYF. CDR3 bases: TGTGCCAGCAGCTCGAGAGACAGCTACTCCACAGATACGCAGTATTTT.

The chain combines TRBV7-6 with TRBJ2-5; D is possibly TRBD1 (5 bases). Germline V lookup: CDR1 SGHVS, CDR2 FNYEAQ. V dropped 0 bases and J dropped 1 base, with 12 bases sitting between them. The CDR3 contains 16 residues. This chain's CDR3 is CASSLAYRKVQETQYF. The CDR3 DNA reads TGTGCCAGCAGCTTAGCTTACAGGAAGGTCCAAGAGACCCAGTACTTC.

This sequence joins TRBV29-1 and TRBJ1-5, with 8 bases identical to TRBD1. CDR1 and CDR2 (germline): SQVTM, ANQGSEA. This CDR3 contains 13 residues. V dropped 5 bases and J dropped 7; count of bases not matched to a gene: 7. CDR3 sequence (DNA): TGCAGCGTTTCAGGGGGCAGGGACCAGCCCCAGCATTTT. Its protein is CSVSGGRDQPQHF.

This clonotype was detected once. The chain joins TRBV7-2 to TRBJ2-5; a possible D gene is TRBD2 (5 bases). The CDR3 loop spans 13 amino acids. Trimming shortened V by 3 bases and J by 5 bases, and 10 bases separated the two germline ends. Germline V gene lookup returns CDR1 SGHTA and CDR2 FQGNSA. The chain's CDR3 is CASSFRGMETQYF. Written as DNA, the CDR3 is TGTGCCAGCAGCTTTCGGGGAATGGAGACCCAGTACTTC.

V and J are TRBV29-1 and TRBJ2-3; 7 nucleotides agree with TRBD1. CDR3 size: 14 residues. The V gene end was trimmed by 3 bases and the J gene end by 2 bases; junction bases not matched to a gene: 5. Germline V gene data show CDR1 as SQVTM and CDR2 as ANQGSEA. The CDR3 sequence is CSVEGTDLTDTQYF. CDR3 DNA: TGCAGCGTTGAGGGGACAGACCTCACAGATACGCAGTATTTT.

The chain carries TRBV29-1 and TRBJ1-2, with 7 bases identical to TRBD1. J was trimmed by 8 bases and V by 3 bases; bases with no gene match: 15. This CDR3 has 15 residues. Germline V gene data show CDR1 as SQVTM and CDR2 as ANQGSEA. CDR3 loop: CSVDPLRDRDSGYTF. The CDR3 nucleotides read TGCAGCGTTGATCCATTAAGAGACAGGGACAGCGGCTACACCTTC.

The chain uses TRBV19 and TRBJ1-5, with D hard to call. The CDR3 loop spans 14 amino acids. V was trimmed by 8 bases and J by 4 bases, leaving 15 bases between them. Germline V gene lookup returns CDR1 LNHDA and CDR2 SQIVND (reference sequence). CDR3 in amino acids: CASGVDSLNQPQHF. The CDR3 DNA reads as TGTGCCAGTGGGGTAGACTCTCTTAATCAGCCCCAGCATTTT.

The chain carries TRBV28 and TRBJ2-7; D possibly corresponds to TRBD1 (6 bases). The CDR3 is 14 residues long. Trimming removed 2 bases from V and 5 bases from J, with 13 bases in between. Germline V lookup: CDR1 MDHEN, CDR2 SYDVKM. As DNA, the CDR3 is TGTGCCAGCAGTTTACAGGGGAAATGGGACGAGCAGTACTTC. This encodes CASSLQGKWDEQYF.

The genes are TRBV30 and TRBJ1-1, with D perhaps matching TRBD1 (6 bases). CDR3 size: 13 residues. Trimming shortened V by 2 bases and J by 0 bases, and 7 bases separated the two germline ends. Looked up from germline, CDR1 is GTSNPN and CDR2 is SVGIG (reference sequence). The CDR3, as DNA: TGTGCCTGGAGTCAGGGGATGAACACTGAAGCTTTCTTT. Its protein is CAWSQGMNTEAFF. Complete variable domain (other parts from reference TRBV30 and TRBJ1-1): SQTIHQWPATLVQPVGSPLSLECTVEGTSNPNLYWYRQAAGRGLQLLFYSVGIGQISSEVPQNLSASRPQDRQFILSSKKLLLSDSGFYLCAWSQGMNTEAFFGQGTRLTVV.

This clonotype was detected once. This chain uses TRBV12-3 or TRBV12-4 with TRBJ2-2; D may be TRBD1 (6 bases). Trimming took off 3 bases at V and 5 bases at J, with 16 bases between the two ends. The CDR3 length is 16 residues. The DNA of the CDR3 is TGTGCCAGCAGTTTTTCAGGGGACCCGAGGACCGGGGAGCTGTTTTTT. Translation gives CASSFSGDPRTGELFF.

This chain joins TRBV7-9 and TRBJ1-1, with D hard to call. Trimming left V 5 bases short and J 1 base short, with 8 bases between. This CDR3 is 13 amino acids long. CDR1 is SEHNR and CDR2 is FQNEAQ in the germline V gene (reference sequence). The CDR3 DNA reads TGTGCCAGCAGCCCTGGGAGGAACACTGAAGCTTTCTTT. Translation: CASSPGRNTEAFF.

This chain links TRBV20-1 with TRBJ1-2, with D perhaps TRBD1 (5 bases). CDR1 and CDR2 from the germline V gene are DFQATT and SNEGSKA (reference sequence). The CDR3 has 12 residues. Trimming cost V 3 bases and J 7 bases, with 12 bases left between them. CDR3 sequence reads: CSASQGEGGYTF. As DNA, the CDR3 is TGCAGTGCTAGCCAAGGGGAGGGTGGCTACACCTTC.

V is TRBV7-2 and J is TRBJ2-5, with D tentatively TRBD2 (6 bases). The CDR3 is 15 residues long. The ends were cut back, 4 bases at V and 4 bases at J, with 16 bases in the middle. Looked up from germline, CDR1 is SGHTA and CDR2 is FQGNSA. This CDR3 is CASSSPYSGLETQYF. CDR3 in DNA: TGTGCCAGCAGCTCACCATACAGCGGGCTAGAGACCCAGTACTTC. Filled out from reference TRBV7-2 and TRBJ2-5, the complete variable domain reads GAGVSQSPSNKVTEKGKDVELRCDPISGHTALYWYRQSLGQGLEFLIYFQGNSAPDKSGLPSDRFSAERTGGSVSTLTIQRTQQEDSAVYLCASSSPYSGLETQYFGPGTRLLVL.